The entry below describes one TCR beta chain. Its antigen remains undetermined. No base quality information exists; no much larger clone differs at one position. This entry is derived from a study of preoperative IRX-2 immunotherapy in early breast cancer (dated by TCRdb to about 2019). In the germline V gene (reference sequence), CDR1 corresponds to GTSNPN and CDR2 to SVGIG. From cysteine to phenylalanine, the CDR3 is 12 amino acids long. The entry retains the CDR3 DNA only, 36 bases that are in frame from base 1. V is reduced by 2 bases and J by 3 bases, leaving a spacing of 8 bases between them. The treatment or condition label corresponds to: preoperative locoregional IRX-2 cytokine immunotherapy. The samples were obtained from a phase Ib study in which preoperative, locoregional IRX-2 cytokine immunotherapy intended to prime immune responses was tested. Before surgery, IRX-2 was given to the donors, who were patients with early-stage breast cancer.

The library was generated by the immunoSEQ multiplex PCR assay. TCRdb took this table from immuneACCESS and kept in-frame rearrangements with V and J called. Such tables lack part of the clones; where checked against another copy, unresolved V genes explain under half of the gap, and the rest is unexplained. In this sample the table shows around 28,000 clones, roughly 90% of which occur a single time. The biggest ten clones account for 9.8% of the sample. This material was collected from a patient treated with IRX-2 immunotherapy. The receptor's source is a human donor with breast cancer. Here the chain combines TRBV30 and TRBJ2-7; the D segment may tentatively be TRBD1 or TRBD2, each giving 5 matched bases. The sequenced DNA: TGTGCCTGGAGTTTGGGGGACTACGAGCAGTACTTC. Its protein reads: CAWSLGDYEQYF.